Listed below are T cell receptor beta chains from one sample, sequenced in a study of early T cells in non-severe SARS-CoV-2 infection. TCRdb passed the 5' RACE reads through MiXCR, listing each CDR3 protein once. The table includes about 100,000 distinct CDR3 sequences, about 12% detected once. Sequencing was performed on whole blood. The receptors originated from an adult who was a healthcare worker with PCR-confirmed SARS-CoV-2 infection or an uninfected control (not recorded which). Both conserved end residues are part of each CDR3. D genes are given only for firm matches.

cdr3_aa: CASSEVAGGTGELFF; j_call: TRBJ2-2; d_call: TRBD2; cdr3_length: 15; v_call: TRBV2
cdr3_aa: CSARAPKGAEQYF; j_call: TRBJ2-7; d_call: TRBD1; cdr3_length: 13; v_call: TRBV20-1
cdr3_aa: CASSILQGHTEAFF; j_call: TRBJ1-1; d_call: NA; cdr3_length: 14; v_call: TRBV19
cdr3_aa: CASSSGLRNEVKLFF; j_call: TRBJ1-4; d_call: NA; cdr3_length: 15; v_call: TRBV5-1
cdr3_aa: CASRVPGRSSYGYTF; j_call: TRBJ1-2; d_call: NA; cdr3_length: 15; v_call: TRBV7-2
cdr3_aa: CSVWDRGITEAFF; j_call: TRBJ1-1; d_call: TRBD1; cdr3_length: 13; v_call: TRBV29-1
cdr3_aa: CASSQDRVLLDTQYF; j_call: TRBJ2-3; d_call: NA; cdr3_length: 15; v_call: TRBV3-1
cdr3_aa: CASGGLYNEQFF; j_call: TRBJ2-1; d_call: NA; cdr3_length: 12; v_call: TRBV6-6
cdr3_aa: CASSQGYGTRSPLHF; j_call: TRBJ1-6; d_call: NA; cdr3_length: 15; v_call: TRBV4-1
cdr3_aa: CASSPIGTDFKQFF; j_call: TRBJ2-1; d_call: TRBD1; cdr3_length: 14; v_call: TRBV5-5
cdr3_aa: CSVEDGYTF; j_call: TRBJ1-2; d_call: NA; cdr3_length: 9; v_call: TRBV29-1
cdr3_aa: CASTREGIANSPLHF; j_call: TRBJ1-6; d_call: NA; cdr3_length: 15; v_call: TRBV12-3/TRBV12-4
cdr3_aa: CASSADGQAPDTQYF; j_call: TRBJ2-3; d_call: TRBD1; cdr3_length: 15; v_call: TRBV28
cdr3_aa: CASSQPAAAIETQYF; j_call: TRBJ2-5; d_call: NA; cdr3_length: 15; v_call: TRBV4-1
cdr3_aa: CASRFLSGTYEQYF; j_call: TRBJ2-7; d_call: NA; cdr3_length: 14; v_call: TRBV7-2
cdr3_aa: CASSMSMNTEAFF; j_call: TRBJ1-1; d_call: NA; cdr3_length: 13; v_call: TRBV19
cdr3_aa: CASSRGIPYGYTF; j_call: TRBJ1-2; d_call: NA; cdr3_length: 13; v_call: TRBV27
cdr3_aa: CASSDPAGDRGNEQFF; j_call: TRBJ2-1; d_call: TRBD2; cdr3_length: 16; v_call: TRBV11-2
cdr3_aa: CASSLPGRNTEAFF; j_call: TRBJ1-1; d_call: NA; cdr3_length: 14; v_call: TRBV6-2/TRBV6-3
cdr3_aa: CASSLLQGKNEQFF; j_call: TRBJ2-1; d_call: TRBD1; cdr3_length: 14; v_call: TRBV7-6
cdr3_aa: CASSLIRGNEQFF; j_call: TRBJ2-1; d_call: NA; cdr3_length: 13; v_call: TRBV7-8
cdr3_aa: CASSPRTGGQPQHF; j_call: TRBJ1-5; d_call: TRBD1; cdr3_length: 14; v_call: TRBV7-2
cdr3_aa: CAIRSDRESTDTQYF; j_call: TRBJ2-3; d_call: TRBD1; cdr3_length: 15; v_call: TRBV10-3
cdr3_aa: CSAVLEGPSYNEQFF; j_call: TRBJ2-1; d_call: NA; cdr3_length: 15; v_call: TRBV20-1
cdr3_aa: CASSLASGEGGSPLHF; j_call: TRBJ1-6; d_call: NA; cdr3_length: 16; v_call: TRBV7-2
cdr3_aa: CASRPGTYNTGELFF; j_call: TRBJ2-2; d_call: NA; cdr3_length: 15; v_call: TRBV7-2
cdr3_aa: CASSLSGTGDRTEAFF; j_call: TRBJ1-1; d_call: TRBD1; cdr3_length: 16; v_call: TRBV28
cdr3_aa: CASGASGPRTDTQYF; j_call: TRBJ2-3; d_call: TRBD2; cdr3_length: 15; v_call: TRBV2
cdr3_aa: CASSFVPLYEQYF; j_call: TRBJ2-7; d_call: NA; cdr3_length: 13; v_call: TRBV28
cdr3_aa: CATSRDSVRWNTGELFF; j_call: TRBJ2-2; d_call: NA; cdr3_length: 17; v_call: TRBV15
cdr3_aa: CASSFRTRTGGVLAGANVLTF; j_call: TRBJ2-6; d_call: TRBD1; cdr3_length: 21; v_call: TRBV12-3/TRBV12-4
cdr3_aa: CSADRGRTEAFF; j_call: TRBJ1-1; d_call: TRBD1; cdr3_length: 12; v_call: TRBV29-1
cdr3_aa: CASSGRVGFAYNEQFF; j_call: TRBJ2-1; d_call: TRBD2; cdr3_length: 16; v_call: TRBV5-4
cdr3_aa: CSANRAAGYGYTF; j_call: TRBJ1-2; d_call: NA; cdr3_length: 13; v_call: TRBV20-1
cdr3_aa: CASSSGPLSPLHF; j_call: TRBJ1-6; d_call: NA; cdr3_length: 13; v_call: TRBV7-3
cdr3_aa: CASSGTGDLGGYTF; j_call: TRBJ1-2; d_call: TRBD1; cdr3_length: 14; v_call: TRBV18